The 27 T cell receptor beta chains reported below all come from one sample, sequenced in a study of siplizumab effects on memory and regulatory T cells. Assay: immunoSEQ multiplex PCR; the TCRdb copy retains only in-frame clones and omits some. The table has 110,000 or so clones, around 90% seen once. Sequencing was performed on Tregs sorted from blood. The receptors stem from a human donor in good health.

This chain joins TRBV9 and TRBJ2-3, with no clear D. CDR1 is SGDLS and CDR2 is YYNGEE in the germline V gene. With 2 bases removed from V and 3 bases from J, the gap between germline ends came to 13 bases. This CDR3 comprises 15 residues. CDR3 in DNA: TGTGCCAGCAGCGTCAGTTGGAGAGGAACAGATACGCAGTATTTT. This translates into CASSVSWRGTDTQYF. The entire variable domain, with the rest obtained from reference TRBV9 and TRBJ2-3, is as follows: DSGVTQTPKHLITATGQRVTLRCSPRSGDLSVYWYQQSLDQGLQFLIQYYNGEERAKGNILERFSAQQFPDLHSELNLSSLELGDSALYFCASSVSWRGTDTQYFGPGTRLTVL.

J is TRBJ1-5 and V is TRBV28; weak D call: TRBD1 (6 bases). The CDR3 totals 16 residues. Trimming stripped 6 bases from V and 3 bases from J, with 18 bases between. Germline V gene sequence: CDR1 MDHEN, CDR2 SYDVKM. CDR3 amino acids: CASRIQGRAFNQPQHF. The CDR3 coding sequence is TGTGCCAGCAGGATCCAGGGGAGGGCCTTCAATCAGCCCCAGCATTTT.

The CDR3 reads CASGPSGGTDTQYF. CDR3 in DNA: TGTGCCAGCGGCCCTAGTGGCGGGACAGATACGCAGTATTTT. The chain combines TRBV25-1 with TRBJ2-3, with D possibly matching TRBD2 (5 bases). The CDR3 has 14 residues. CDR1 and CDR2 from the germline V gene are MGHDK and SYGVNS. Trimming left V 8 bases short and J 3 bases short, with 15 bases between.

This chain connects TRBV6-1 to TRBJ1-2; D gene uncertain. Germline V gene data show CDR1 as MNHNS and CDR2 as SASEGT. The CDR3 covers 13 residues. Between the trimmed V and J ends, which lost 3 bases and 2 bases, there was a span of 7 bases. CDR3 in amino acids: CASSDAANYGYTF. In DNA form, the CDR3 reads TGTGCCAGCAGTGACGCCGCGAACTATGGCTACACCTTC.

The CDR3 loop is CAISESPSRGVGETQYF. The CDR3 region has the DNA TGTGCCATCAGTGAGTCCCCATCGCGGGGGGTTGGGGAGACCCAGTACTTC. V is TRBV10-3 and J is TRBJ2-5; 8 bases align to TRBD2. J lost 5 bases, V lost 0 bases, and 11 bases had no gene match. CDR1 is ENHRY and CDR2 is SYGVKD in the germline V gene. This CDR3 contains 17 residues.

The V call is TRBV19, the J call TRBJ1-5; D call uncertain. The V gene's germline CDR1 is LNHDA and CDR2 SQIVND (reference sequence). The CDR3 totals 11 residues. V was shortened by 8 bases and J by 6 bases, with 8 bases between the two germline ends. CDR3 in amino acids: CASGTSQPQHF. CDR3 DNA: TGTGCCAGTGGAACGAGTCAGCCCCAGCATTTT. Looking up the rest from reference TRBV19 and TRBJ1-5 gives the full variable domain: DGGITQSPKYLFRKEGQNVTLSCEQNLNHDAMYWYRQDPGQGLRLIYYSQIVNDFQKGDIAEGYSVSREKKESFPLTVTSAQKNPTAFYLCASGTSQPQHFGDGTRLSIL.

The genes are TRBV10-3 and TRBJ2-4, with D perhaps matching TRBD1 or TRBD2 (6 bases each). From germline, CDR1 is ENHRY and CDR2 SYGVKD. Trimming left V 2 bases short and J 5 bases short, with 10 bases between. This CDR3 comprises 14 residues. The CDR3 loop is CAISERGAENIQYF. In DNA, the CDR3 is TGTGCCATCAGTGAGAGGGGGGCCGAAAACATTCAGTACTTC.

The rearrangement joins TRBV11-2 to TRBJ2-1; 12 bases agree with TRBD2. This CDR3 spans 17 amino acids. The V gene's germline CDR1 is SGHAT and CDR2 FQNNGV. The trim removed 4 bases at V and 6 bases at J, leaving 10 bases unmatched. The CDR3 loop reads CASSSRLAGVLGNEQFF. CDR3 DNA sequence: TGTGCCAGCAGCTCACGACTAGCGGGAGTGCTAGGCAATGAGCAGTTCTTC.

This chain uses TRBV10-3 with TRBJ2-7; the D gene is possibly TRBD1 (5 bases). Germline V lookup: CDR1 ENHRY, CDR2 SYGVKD. The CDR3 has 13 residues. Trimming left V 5 bases short and J 5 bases short, with 13 bases between. The CDR3 DNA follows: TGTGCCATCAGTAATGGACAAGTCCACGAGCAGTACTTC. Amino acid sequence: CAISNGQVHEQYF.

The gene calls are TRBV7-8 and TRBJ1-2, with D possibly matching TRBD1 (6 bases). The CDR3 runs to 14 residues. CDR1 is SGHVS and CDR2 is FQNEAQ in the germline V gene. Between the trimmed V and J ends, which lost 5 bases and 8 bases, there was a span of 18 bases. The CDR3 DNA follows: TGTGCCAGCAGCGGGATGTGGGGGCGCGGGGGCTACACCTTC. It encodes CASSGMWGRGGYTF. Combining the CDR3 with reference TRBV7-8 and TRBJ1-2 gives the whole variable domain GAGVSQSPRYKVAKRGQDVALRCDPISGHVSLFWYQQALGQGPEFLTYFQNEAQLDKSGLPSDRFFAERPEGSVSTLKIQRTQQEDSAVYLCASSGMWGRGGYTFGSGTRLTVV.

The rearrangement links TRBV18 to TRBJ1-1; no reliable D call. The CDR3 spans 13 residues. CDR1 is KGHSH and CDR2 is LQKENI in the germline V gene. V gave up 8 bases and J gave up 2 bases, with 12 bases separating them. Written as DNA, the CDR3 is TGTGCCAGCGCTCTTGATCTCAACACTGAAGCTTTCTTT. This encodes CASALDLNTEAFF.

The chain couples TRBV5-6 to TRBJ2-1; D unclear. CDR3 size: 17 residues. V lost 2 bases and J 1 base, leaving 16 bases between the germline ends. Per germline, CDR1 SGHDT and CDR2 YYEEEE. The CDR3 reads CASSFKRTAVSYNEQFF. The DNA of the CDR3 is TGTGCCAGCAGCTTTAAACGCACGGCAGTTTCCTACAATGAGCAGTTCTTC.

J is TRBJ2-7 and V is TRBV5-4; D is ambiguous. The CDR3 is 14 amino acids. Germline values: CDR1 SGHNT, CDR2 YYREEE (reference sequence). Trimming removed 6 bases from V and 2 bases from J, with 15 bases in between. The DNA of the CDR3 is TGTGCCAGCACCCCTCATGGCGGAACCTACGAGCAGTACTTC. Its translation: CASTPHGGTYEQYF.

This chain links TRBV7-8 with TRBJ1-3; D uncertain. Between the trimmed V and J ends, which lost 0 bases and 2 bases, there was a span of 8 bases. This CDR3 has 15 residues. The V gene's germline CDR1 is SGHVS and CDR2 FQNEAQ. The DNA for the CDR3 is TGTGCCAGCAGCTTAGCAGGGCAGGCTGGAAACACCATATATTTT. Translating it yields CASSLAGQAGNTIYF. Supplemented by reference TRBV7-8 and TRBJ1-3, the full variable domain reads GAGVSQSPRYKVAKRGQDVALRCDPISGHVSLFWYQQALGQGPEFLTYFQNEAQLDKSGLPSDRFFAERPEGSVSTLKIQRTQQEDSAVYLCASSLAGQAGNTIYFGEGSWLTVV.

The table lists this clone with a few counts. The chain couples TRBV6-5 to TRBJ1-2; the D is unclear. Germline V lookup: CDR1 MNHEY, CDR2 SVGAGI. Trimming left V 6 bases short and J 4 bases short, with 12 bases between. The CDR3 extends over 13 amino acids. The CDR3 DNA reads TGTGCCAGCAGGAGGAGTTCGGGCTATGGCTACACCTTC. This codes for CASRRSSGYGYTF.

CDR3: CASSTTGFENTEAFF. Here the CDR3 DNA reads TGCGCCAGCAGCACGACAGGGTTTGAGAACACTGAAGCTTTCTTT. The V and J genes are TRBV5-1 and TRBJ1-1; TRBD1 agrees at 7 bases. The trim removed 4 bases at V and 1 base at J, leaving 7 bases unmatched. Germline V lookup: CDR1 SGHRS, CDR2 YFSETQ. The CDR3 is 15 residues long.

The gene calls are TRBV5-4 and TRBJ2-7; D gene unclear. Between the trimmed V and J ends, which lost 4 bases and 4 bases, there was a span of 18 bases. The V gene's germline CDR1 is SGHNT and CDR2 YYREEE (reference sequence). The CDR3 loop spans 15 amino acids. DNA for the CDR3: TGTGCCAGCAGCGACCCCAGCTTGGGGTCTTACGAGCAGTACTTC. Translating gives CASSDPSLGSYEQYF.

J is TRBJ2-1 and V is TRBV7-3, with 9 bases matching TRBD2. The germline V gene has CDR1 SGHTA and CDR2 FQGTGA. J gave up 9 bases and V 1 base, and 10 bases lay outside the gene matches. This CDR3 comprises 16 residues. The CDR3 is CASSLSRPGLAGEQFF. DNA for the CDR3: TGTGCCAGCAGCTTAAGCCGCCCGGGACTAGCCGGTGAGCAGTTCTTC.

This chain connects TRBV7-9 to TRBJ2-1, with a weak D call TRBD2 (6 bases). The length of the CDR3 is 15 residues. Trimming removed 4 bases from V and 3 bases from J, with 13 bases in between. Germline lookup yields CDR1 SEHNR and CDR2 FQNEAQ (reference sequence). CDR3 residues: CASSSRGLGYNEQFF. The DNA of the CDR3 is TGTGCCAGCAGCTCGCGGGGACTGGGCTACAATGAGCAGTTCTTC. Filled out from reference TRBV7-9 and TRBJ2-1, the complete variable domain reads DTGVSQNPRHKITKRGQNVTFRCDPISEHNRLYWYRQTLGQGPEFLTYFQNEAQLEKSRLLSDRFSAERPKGSFSTLEIQRTEQGDSAMYLCASSSRGLGYNEQFFGPGTRLTVL.

The J gene is TRBJ2-7, the V gene TRBV5-1; D possibly matches TRBD1 or TRBD2 (5 bases each). CDR3 length: 13 amino acids. Between the trimmed V and J ends, which lost 4 bases and 7 bases, there was a span of 15 bases. Germline CDR1 and CDR2: SGHRS and YFSETQ. CDR3 coding DNA: TGCGCCAGCAGCCCGGGGACCCCAGCTGAGCAGTACTTC. Translation gives CASSPGTPAEQYF.

V and J are TRBV2 and TRBJ2-1; D may match TRBD1 or TRBD2 (5 bases each). CDR1 is SNHLY and CDR2 is FYNNEI in the germline V gene. The V and J ends lost 6 bases and 5 bases respectively, with 8 bases between them. The CDR3 totals 12 residues. CDR3 bases: TGTGCCAGCAGCAGGGACGACAATGAGCAGTTCTTC. Its protein product is CASSRDDNEQFF.

This chain connects TRBV19 to TRBJ2-3; 12 nucleotides line up with TRBD2. The ends lost 4 bases at V and 9 bases at J; junction bases unmatched: 8. Per germline, CDR1 LNHDA and CDR2 SQIVND (reference sequence). CDR3 size: 15 residues. The CDR3 DNA sequence: TGTGCCAGTAGTAGGACTAGCGGGATTTTGTTGACGCAGTATTTT. This sequence encodes CASSRTSGILLTQYF.

The chain links TRBV28 to TRBJ1-1; 7 bases fit TRBD1. The V gene end was trimmed by 6 bases and the J gene end by 6 bases; junction bases not matched to a gene: 10. The length of the CDR3 is 14 residues. The germline gives CDR1 MDHEN, CDR2 SYDVKM. This CDR3 reads CASSPMGRGPEAFF. DNA for the CDR3: TGTGCCAGCAGCCCGATGGGGAGGGGGCCTGAAGCTTTCTTT.

The chain is built from TRBV2 and TRBJ1-1; the match to TRBD1 covers 12 bases. With V trimmed by 8 bases and J by 3 bases, 19 bases remained unmatched. Germline CDR1 reads SNHLY; CDR2 reads FYNNEI. The CDR3 loop spans 19 amino acids. The CDR3 reads CASSITGDRGQSGDTEAFF. The CDR3 DNA sequence: TGTGCCAGCTCAATCACTGGGGACAGGGGGCAGTCCGGCGACACTGAAGCTTTCTTT.

The rearrangement joins TRBV9 to TRBJ2-3; 12 bases are shared with TRBD2. Trimming cost V 4 bases and J 8 bases; bases outside gene matches: 8. CDR1 and CDR2 from the germline V gene are SGDLS and YYNGEE. The CDR3 loop spans 15 amino acids. The CDR3 DNA sequence: TGTGCCAGCAGCCCCCGACTAGCGGGAGATGGTACGCAGTATTTT. As protein: CASSPRLAGDGTQYF.

The chain is built from TRBV29-1 and TRBJ2-1, with TRBD2 matching over 7 bases. This CDR3 contains 15 residues. Unmatched junction bases numbered 7, after V lost 0 bases and J lost 5 bases. Germline V gives CDR1 SQVTM, CDR2 ANQGSEA. The CDR3 coding sequence is TGCAGCGTTGAAGATTGGGGGGGTACCAACAATGAGCAGTTCTTC. It codes for CSVEDWGGTNNEQFF.

The V call is TRBV2, the J call TRBJ2-5, with D maybe TRBD1 (5 bases). V was clipped by 7 bases and J by 5 bases, with 8 bases between them. Germline lookup yields CDR1 SNHLY and CDR2 FYNNEI. CDR3 size: 11 residues. The DNA of the CDR3 is TGTGCCAGCACAGGGTACGAGACCCAGTACTTC. It is translated as CASTGYETQYF.